This T cell receptor beta chain was sequenced during a study of blood T cell repertoires in COVID-19. The wider study: COVID-19 samples, acute and convalescent, were from the United States, Italy and Spain.

J was trimmed by 5 bases and V by 2 bases; bases with no gene match: 11. CDR1 is SGHDT and CDR2 is YYEEEE in the germline V gene. This CDR3 contains 17 residues. Per the original methods: It was from reference gene primer amplification that nucleated cell counts were estimated. Clones were read by immunoSEQ multiplex PCR, and TCRdb kept only the in-frame ones, dropping some. The V and J calls and clone size are taken from that table; D and trimming were inferred from the DNA. This table holds about 210,000 clones, around 92% found once. The V gene is TRBV5-6, the J gene TRBJ2-3; 10 positions agree with TRBD2. Sequenced material: peripheral blood. This receptor was taken from a young man with acute or convalescent COVID-19. CDR3 loop: CASSLGPAGGPGDTQYF. The CDR3 nucleotides are TGTGCCAGCAGCTTAGGCCCAGCGGGAGGGCCGGGAGATACGCAGTATTTT.